One sample yielded the 31 T cell receptor beta chains listed below, sequenced in a study of T cell responses to AZD1222 COVID-19 vaccine. Generated by immunoSEQ multiplex PCR, the TCRdb table keeps only in-frame clones and is missing some. The repertoire holds 120,000 to 150,000 clones, roughly 91% seen once, with about 5% in the top ten. This sample comprised peripheral blood, obtained on day 0 of AZD1222 vaccination. The receptors were sampled from an adult in good health.

The V call is TRBV19, the J call TRBJ1-4; the D gene is possibly TRBD1 (5 bases). CDR1 and CDR2 from the germline V gene are LNHDA and SQIVND (reference sequence). This CDR3 region has 12 residues. V lost 11 bases and J lost 2, with 9 bases in between. CDR3 amino acids: CACRVTNEKLFF. In DNA, the CDR3 is TGTGCCTGCAGGGTTACTAATGAAAAACTGTTTTTT.

The table lists this clone with a count of one. This rearrangement joins TRBV5-1 to TRBJ2-3; 10 bases are a match to TRBD1. This CDR3 comprises 14 residues. From germline, CDR1 is SGHRS and CDR2 YFSETQ. Unmatched junction bases numbered 6, after V lost 6 bases and J lost 5 bases. CDR3 sequence (DNA): TGCGCCAGCACCGGGACAGGGGTTGTAGATACGCAGTATTTT. Its translation: CASTGTGVVDTQYF. Looking up the rest from reference TRBV5-1 and TRBJ2-3 gives the full variable domain: KAGVTQTPRYLIKTRGQQVTLSCSPISGHRSVSWYQQTPGQGLQFLFEYFSETQRNKGNFPGRFSGRQFSNSRSEMNVSTLELGDSALYLCASTGTGVVDTQYFGPGTRLTVL.

This chain links TRBV7-2 with TRBJ1-2, with 8 bases identical to TRBD1. The CDR3 runs to 15 residues. Per the germline V gene, CDR1 is SGHTA and CDR2 is FQGNSA. The ends lost 1 base at V and 8 bases at J; junction bases unmatched: 9. The DNA of the CDR3 is TGTGCCAGCAGCTTAGAGGGATCAGGGGGCGTAGGCTACACCTTC. Translating gives CASSLEGSGGVGYTF.

The chain recombines TRBV9 with TRBJ2-1; D gene uncertain. The V gene lost 4 bases and the J gene lost 7 bases, with 18 bases spanning the gap. The CDR3 is made up of 15 amino acids. Germline assignment: CDR1 SGDLS and CDR2 YYNGEE. The CDR3 loop reads CASSLNTRETNEQFF. The CDR3 nucleotides read TGTGCCAGCAGCCTAAATACGCGAGAGACTAATGAGCAGTTCTTC.

V gene TRBV6-1 combines with J gene TRBJ1-1; 7 nucleotides match TRBD1. The CDR3 runs 14 residues. Germline V gene sequence: CDR1 MNHNS, CDR2 SASEGT. V trimming: 3 bases; J trimming: 4 bases; junction bases outside the gene matches: 5. DNA of the CDR3: TGTGCCAGCAGTGATATACAGGGGAGCACTGAAGCTTTCTTT. This gives the protein CASSDIQGSTEAFF.

This chain links TRBV18 with TRBJ2-2; the D gene could be TRBD1 or TRBD2 (5 bases each). The V gene lost 6 bases and the J gene lost 5 bases, with 13 bases spanning the gap. The germline gives CDR1 KGHSH, CDR2 LQKENI. The CDR3 is made up of 14 amino acids. This CDR3 is CASSTGTKTGELFF. CDR3 coding DNA: TGTGCCAGCTCGACCGGGACCAAGACCGGGGAGCTGTTTTTT.

The rearrangement joins TRBV19 to TRBJ1-5; no definite D call. CDR3 length: 14 amino acids. Per germline, CDR1 LNHDA and CDR2 SQIVND (reference sequence). Trimming took off 1 base at V and 4 bases at J, with 8 bases between the two ends. The CDR3 coding sequence is TGTGCCAGTAGTATAGTCTCCCGGAATCAGCCCCAGCATTTT. It translates to CASSIVSRNQPQHF.

The chain carries TRBV18 and TRBJ2-1; D perhaps matches TRBD2 (6 bases). The V gene lost 0 bases and the J gene lost 6 bases, with 12 bases spanning the gap. The CDR3 has 15 amino acids. Germline V gene data show CDR1 as KGHSH and CDR2 as LQKENI. The CDR3 DNA reads TGTGCCAGCTCACCACCGCAAAGGGGAGGCAATGAGCAGTTCTTC. Its protein is CASSPPQRGGNEQFF.

In this sample, this clone turned up once. CDR3 in DNA: TGTGCCAGCAGTCTCCGGACAGGCCCCGGGTATGGCTACACCTTC. Its protein is CASSLRTGPGYGYTF. The gene calls are TRBV6-5 and TRBJ1-2; 7 bases match TRBD1. This CDR3 is 15 amino acids long. With V trimmed by 5 bases and J by 5 bases, 11 bases remained unmatched. Germline assignment: CDR1 MNHEY and CDR2 SVGAGI.

This rearrangement joins TRBV6-5 to TRBJ1-5, with D possibly matching TRBD1 (6 bases). Trimming took 5 bases from V and 6 from J, leaving 14 bases between them. The CDR3 is 14 residues long. Looked up from germline, CDR1 is MNHEY and CDR2 is SVGAGI. The CDR3 region is CASSQQGGIQPQHF. The CDR3 DNA reads TGTGCCAGCAGTCAACAGGGTGGGATTCAGCCCCAGCATTTT.

The chain recombines TRBV7-3 with TRBJ2-7, with TRBD1 matching over 10 bases. This CDR3 is built from 15 residues. Losses at the gene ends were 5 bases for V and 2 bases for J; bases not matched to a gene: 6. Looked up from germline, CDR1 is SGHTA and CDR2 is FQGTGA. The CDR3 nucleotides are TGTGCCAGCAGCCTGGGACAGGGGAATACCTACGAGCAGTACTTC. Its translation is CASSLGQGNTYEQYF.

The gene calls are TRBV5-1 and TRBJ1-1, with TRBD1 identical over 7 bases. Germline V gene lookup returns CDR1 SGHRS and CDR2 YFSETQ. V lost 4 bases, J lost 1 base, and 7 bases stayed unmatched. This CDR3 spans 15 amino acids. CDR3 nucleotide sequence: TGCGCCAGCAGCCTGCGGACAGGATCGAACACTGAAGCTTTCTTT. Protein: CASSLRTGSNTEAFF.

The rearrangement joins TRBV30 to TRBJ2-7; D unclear. CDR1 and CDR2 (germline): GTSNPN, SVGIG (reference sequence). V was pared by 3 bases and J by 2 bases, with 5 bases between. The CDR3 spans 11 residues. The CDR3: CAWRTAYEQYF. CDR3 bases: TGTGCCTGGAGGACGGCCTACGAGCAGTACTTC.

The chain recombines TRBV9 with TRBJ1-2; TRBD1 is a possible D gene (5 bases). The germline V gene encodes CDR1 SGDLS and CDR2 YYNGEE. This CDR3 has 13 residues. V was pared by 1 base and J by 3 bases, with 7 bases between. Written as DNA, the CDR3 is TGTGCCAGCAGCGTAACAGGCCACTATGGCTACACCTTC. Its protein product is CASSVTGHYGYTF.

The chain recombines TRBV9 with TRBJ2-5; unclear D gene. Germline lookup yields CDR1 SGDLS and CDR2 YYNGEE. This CDR3 has 14 residues. V lost 4 bases to trimming and J lost 1 base, with 11 bases between them. In DNA form, the CDR3 reads TGTGCCAGCAGCCCGAGCTGGGCCCAAGAGACCCAGTACTTC. Protein product: CASSPSWAQETQYF.

This clone came up once. V and J are TRBV7-2 and TRBJ2-1; the match to TRBD2 covers 7 bases. The CDR3 loop spans 13 amino acids. V was clipped by 4 bases and J by 9 bases; unmatched bases: 6. The germline CDR1 and CDR2 sequences are SGHTA and FQGNSA. The CDR3 spells CASSYGTTGEQFF. The CDR3 DNA is TGTGCCAGCAGCTACGGGACTACCGGTGAGCAGTTCTTC.

The V and J genes are TRBV12-3 or TRBV12-4 and TRBJ1-5; D ambiguous. The CDR3 covers 12 residues. Trimming removed 3 bases at V and 5 bases at J, with 5 bases between. CDR3 coding DNA: TGTGCCAGCAGTTTGTCGTATCAGCCCCAGCATTTT. As protein: CASSLSYQPQHF.

The chain has TRBV7-9 and TRBJ2-1, with 7 bases identical to TRBD2. The CDR3 is made up of 18 amino acids. Germline V lookup: CDR1 SEHNR, CDR2 FQNEAQ (reference sequence). J was trimmed by 0 bases and V by 1 base; bases with no gene match: 9. The CDR3 nucleotides are TGTGCCAGCAGCTTAGGGTTGAGCGGGATAAGCTCCTACAATGAGCAGTTCTTC. The encoded protein is CASSLGLSGISSYNEQFF.

This chain joins TRBV6-5 and TRBJ2-2, with D uncertain. Between the trimmed V and J ends, which lost 6 bases and 0 bases, there was a span of 5 bases. This CDR3 contains 13 residues. The germline V gene encodes CDR1 MNHEY and CDR2 SVGAGI. The CDR3 region has the DNA TGTGCCAGCAGGGCGGCGAACACCGGGGAGCTGTTTTTT. Translated, it gives CASRAANTGELFF.

The gene calls are TRBV7-7 and TRBJ2-3; possible D gene TRBD2, 5 bases. The germline V and J ends were trimmed by 1 base and 2 bases, with 10 bases remaining between them. The CDR3 is 15 residues long. CDR1 is SSHAT and CDR2 is FNYEAQ in the germline V gene (reference sequence). The CDR3 is CASSLGLAFTDTQYF. As DNA, the CDR3 is TGTGCCAGCAGCTTAGGGCTAGCTTTCACAGATACGCAGTATTTT.

The chain links TRBV3-1 (or the pseudogene TRBV3-2) to TRBJ1-5; D ambiguous. Trimming pared 0 bases from V and 0 bases from J, leaving 6 bases between. The CDR3 consists of 15 residues. CDR1 and CDR2 (germline): LGHDT, YNNKEL (reference sequence). In DNA, the CDR3 is TGTGCCAGCAGCCAAGATTCGGCTAGCAATCAGCCCCAGCATTTT. It specifies CASSQDSASNQPQHF.

The rearrangement joins TRBV10-3 to TRBJ1-2, with D tentatively TRBD1 (6 bases). CDR1 is ENHRY, CDR2 SYGVKD, per germline. The CDR3 spans 15 residues. Trimming left V 4 bases short and J 2 bases short, with 14 bases between. The CDR3 region has the DNA TGTGCCATCAGTGTCACTCCGGGGGCCAACTATGGCTACACCTTC. Translation: CAISVTPGANYGYTF.

The V call is TRBV10-3, the J call TRBJ1-1; D is possibly TRBD1 (5 bases). V lost 3 bases, J lost 6 bases, and 11 bases lay in between. Germline CDR1 reads ENHRY; CDR2 reads SYGVKD. The CDR3 is 13 amino acids. CDR3 nucleotide sequence: TGTGCCATCAGTGATGGCAGGGTGTCTGAAGCTTTCTTT. It is translated as CAISDGRVSEAFF.

CDR3 in amino acids: CASSTSGNEKLFF. The CDR3 DNA follows: TGTGCCAGCAGTACCTCGGGTAATGAAAAACTGTTTTTT. The rearrangement links TRBV28 to TRBJ1-4, with no clear D. This CDR3 has 13 amino acids. V lost 5 bases, J lost 4 bases, and 8 bases lay in between. Germline V gene lookup returns CDR1 MDHEN and CDR2 SYDVKM. The full variable domain, with the rest looked up from reference TRBV28 and TRBJ1-4, is DVKVTQSSRYLVKRTGEKVFLECVQDMDHENMFWYRQDPGLGLRLIYFSYDVKMKEKGDIPEGYSVSREKKERFSLILESASTNQTSMYLCASSTSGNEKLFFGSGTQLSVL.

This clone was detected once. The CDR3 region has the DNA TGTGCCAGCTCACCACCTAGCGGAGGCACAGATACGCAGTATTTT. Protein product: CASSPPSGGTDTQYF. This sequence joins TRBV18 and TRBJ2-3, with D maybe TRBD2 (6 bases). V was clipped by 0 bases and J by 1 base, with 8 bases between them. CDR1 and CDR2 (germline): KGHSH, LQKENI. CDR3 length: 15 residues.

This chain joins TRBV7-2 and TRBJ2-3; the match to TRBD2 covers 9 bases. Germline V gene sequence: CDR1 SGHTA, CDR2 FQGNSA. With 1 base clipped from V and 4 bases from J, the junction kept 6 bases outside the gene matches. The CDR3 length is 16 residues. Written as DNA, the CDR3 is TGTGCCAGCAGCTTAGGAGGCGGGAGGGCCGCAGATACGCAGTATTTT. Translation gives CASSLGGGRAADTQYF.

The V call is TRBV7-2, the J call TRBJ1-1, with TRBD1 as a possible D gene (6 bases). Germline lookup yields CDR1 SGHTA and CDR2 FQGNSA. This CDR3 has 14 amino acids. V was pared by 2 bases and J by 8 bases, with 15 bases between. The CDR3: CASSLRGGAWEAFF. The CDR3 DNA reads TGTGCCAGCAGCTTAAGGGGGGGAGCATGGGAAGCTTTCTTT. The full variable domain, completed using reference TRBV7-2 and TRBJ1-1, is GAGVSQSPSNKVTEKGKDVELRCDPISGHTALYWYRQSLGQGLEFLIYFQGNSAPDKSGLPSDRFSAERTGGSVSTLTIQRTQQEDSAVYLCASSLRGGAWEAFFGQGTRLTVV.

The chain uses TRBV3-1 (or the pseudogene TRBV3-2) and TRBJ1-1; tentatively, D is TRBD1 (5 bases). In germline, CDR1 is LGHDT, CDR2 YNNKEL (reference sequence). The CDR3 contains 15 residues. Trimming pared 4 bases from V and 3 bases from J, leaving 15 bases between. The DNA of the CDR3 is TGTGCCAGCAGCCGGGGGTGGGGAGGGGACACTGAAGCTTTCTTT. As protein: CASSRGWGGDTEAFF.

The chain uses TRBV29-1 and TRBJ2-2; TRBD2 agrees at 13 bases. Per germline, CDR1 SQVTM and CDR2 ANQGSEA. J lost 13 bases, V lost 6 bases, and 14 bases had no gene match. The CDR3 length is 15 residues. This chain's CDR3 is CSVGRLAGGGGGLFF. CDR3 coding DNA: TGCAGCGTCGGCAGACTAGCGGGAGGAGGGGGTGGGCTGTTTTTT.

The chain employs TRBV23-1 and TRBJ2-2, with D perhaps matching TRBD1 (5 bases). TRBV23-1 carries the ORF label, with uncertain function. The CDR3 extends over 15 amino acids. Trimming stripped 2 bases from V and 4 bases from J, with 11 bases between. DNA for the CDR3: TGCGCCAGCAGTCAACCGAGAGACAGCACCGGGGAGCTGTTTTTT. Encoded protein: CASSQPRDSTGELFF.

The chain couples TRBV6-5 to TRBJ2-7, with 8 bases fitting TRBD1. Per germline, CDR1 MNHEY and CDR2 SVGAGI. The CDR3 has 14 residues. The V segment lost 8 bases and the J segment 3 bases; nucleotides outside the gene matches: 9. The CDR3 is CASRTGTGLYEQYF. The CDR3 DNA reads TGTGCCAGCCGAACCGGGACAGGTCTCTACGAGCAGTACTTC.